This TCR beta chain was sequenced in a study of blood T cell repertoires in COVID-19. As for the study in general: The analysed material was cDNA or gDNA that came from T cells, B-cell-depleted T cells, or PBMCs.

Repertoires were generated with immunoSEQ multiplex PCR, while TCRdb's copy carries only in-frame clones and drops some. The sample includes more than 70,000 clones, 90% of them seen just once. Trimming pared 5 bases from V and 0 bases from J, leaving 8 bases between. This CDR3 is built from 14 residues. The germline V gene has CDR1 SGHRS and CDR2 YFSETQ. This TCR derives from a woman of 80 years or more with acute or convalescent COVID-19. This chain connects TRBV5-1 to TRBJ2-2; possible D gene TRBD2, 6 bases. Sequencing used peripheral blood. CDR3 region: CASRLASNTGELFF. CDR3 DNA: TGCGCCAGCAGACTAGCCTCGAACACCGGGGAGCTGTTTTTT.